Listed here is a single T cell receptor (beta chain). These data come from a study of blood T cell repertoires in COVID-19. Study-level background: The study drew acute and convalescent COVID-19 samples from the United States, Italy and Spain. Sample material is recorded as cDNA or gDNA derived from T cells, B-cell-depleted T cells, or PBMCs.

Participants' own reports of clinical history determined their cohort assignment. All recovered Cohort 3 donors got two negative PCRs, got clearance, or saw symptom resolution. TCRdb's table, derived via immunoSEQ multiplex PCR, lists solely in-frame clones and lacks some. The sample holds around 300,000 clones, around 91% seen once. V trimming: 2 bases; J trimming: 5 bases; junction bases outside the gene matches: 19. The CDR3 contains 19 residues. Germline values: CDR1 LGHDT, CDR2 YNNKEL (reference sequence). Sequencing input: PBMCs or T cells enriched from blood (not recorded which). The rearrangement links TRBV3-1 (or the pseudogene TRBV3-2) to TRBJ2-5; 8 bases map to TRBD2. The receptor's source is a woman in her late teens or twenties who had recovered from COVID-19. This CDR3 reads CASSQTGVPSTSVQETQYF. CDR3 bases: TGTGCCAGCAGCCAAACTGGAGTCCCTTCGACTAGCGTCCAGGAGACCCAGTACTTC.